The 27 T cell receptor beta chains presented below share a single source sample, sequenced in a study of blood T cell repertoires in COVID-19. The assay was immunoSEQ multiplex PCR, and TCRdb's table has in-frame clones only and misses some. The sample has some 200,000 clones, roughly 91% seen once. The specimen was PBMCs or T cells enriched from blood (not recorded which). The receptors originated from a man aged 30 to 39 in a cohort exposed to, infected with or recovered from COVID-19 (not recorded which).

The gene calls are TRBV28 and TRBJ2-5; D may be TRBD1 (5 bases). Germline V lookup: CDR1 MDHEN, CDR2 SYDVKM. The CDR3 covers 13 residues. V lost 2 bases and J lost 5, with 9 bases in between. The CDR3 nucleotides are TGTGCCAGCAGTTTAAGGGGCATCGAGACCCAGTACTTC. This translates into CASSLRGIETQYF. The full variable domain, completed using reference TRBV28 and TRBJ2-5, is DVKVTQSSRYLVKRTGEKVFLECVQDMDHENMFWYRQDPGLGLRLIYFSYDVKMKEKGDIPEGYSVSREKKERFSLILESASTNQTSMYLCASSLRGIETQYFGPGTRLLVL.

CDR3 coding DNA: TGTGCCAGCAGTTACACCCAGGGGCCCTACGAGCAGTACTTC. Translation gives CASSYTQGPYEQYF. This chain joins TRBV6-5 and TRBJ2-7; D is perhaps TRBD1 (6 bases). Germline lookup yields CDR1 MNHEY and CDR2 SVGAGI. This CDR3 region has 14 residues. Trimming removed 2 bases at V and 2 bases at J, with 10 bases between.

The rearrangement links TRBV21-1 to TRBJ2-1; the D call of TRBD2 is as the table states it, not checked on the DNA. TRBV21-1 is a pseudogene locus. There are 18 residues in the CDR3. CDR3 sequence (DNA): TGTGCCAGCAGCAAAAAATCCCCGTCTAGCGGGCTCTACAATGAGCAGTTCTTC. This encodes CASSKKSPSSGLYNEQFF.

The chain carries TRBV23-1 and TRBJ2-2; TRBD1 matches 10 bases. TRBV23-1 is placed among ORFs of uncertain function. Trimming cost V 4 bases and J 3 bases; bases outside gene matches: 11. There are 18 residues in the CDR3. The CDR3 region is CASSPRQGACFDTGELFF. CDR3 bases: TGCGCCAGCAGTCCGCGACAGGGGGCTTGTTTTGACACCGGGGAGCTGTTTTTT.

The chain is built from TRBV6-2 or TRBV6-3 and TRBJ2-3; 11 bases are a match to TRBD2. This CDR3 region has 16 residues. J was trimmed by 3 bases and V by 3 bases; bases with no gene match: 5. The germline gives CDR1 MNHEY, CDR2 SVGEGT. CDR3 in DNA: TGTGCCAGCAGTTATTCCTTAGCGGGAGGGACAGATACGCAGTATTTT. Encoded protein: CASSYSLAGGTDTQYF.

This clone was counted only a few times. The chain employs TRBV6-5 and TRBJ1-2; possibly TRBD1 for D (5 bases). From germline, CDR1 is MNHEY and CDR2 SVGAGI. With 0 bases removed from V and 7 bases from J, the gap between germline ends came to 18 bases. This CDR3 is built from 16 residues. Here the CDR3 reads CASSYSGSTLRGGYTF. Here the CDR3 DNA reads TGTGCCAGCAGTTACTCAGGTTCAACTCTAAGGGGTGGCTACACCTTC.

V gene TRBV18 combines with J gene TRBJ1-1; 7 positions match TRBD1. After removal of 5 bases from V and 7 bases from J, the junction contained 7 bases not matched to a gene. The CDR3 covers 13 residues. CDR1 is KGHSH and CDR2 is LQKENI in the germline V gene. The CDR3 bases are TGTGCCAGCTCAAAACAGGGGACCAGTGAAGCTTTCTTT. Encoded protein: CASSKQGTSEAFF.

The V and J genes are TRBV27 and TRBJ1-3; D gene unclear. V shed 6 bases and J shed 0 bases, with 15 bases lying between them. The CDR3 is made up of 16 amino acids. Germline CDR1 reads MNHEY; CDR2 reads SMNVEV (reference sequence). The CDR3 DNA follows: TGTGCCAGCAGCCCCTGGAGGGAGTCCTCTGGAAACACCATATATTTT. Its protein product is CASSPWRESSGNTIYF.

DNA for the CDR3: TGTGCCAGCAGCCAGGGACAGGGTCTGGTTGAAAAACTGTTTTTT. Translating it yields CASSQGQGLVEKLFF. The chain uses TRBV5-8 and TRBJ1-4; 9 bases match TRBD1. The germline CDR1 and CDR2 sequences are SGHTS and YDEGEE. This CDR3 comprises 15 residues. V lost 4 bases, J lost 7 bases, and 8 bases stayed unmatched.

This clone has just one count. The rearrangement links TRBV5-4 to TRBJ2-5, with TRBD2 identical over 8 bases. J lost 7 bases, V lost 1 base, and 12 bases had no gene match. The CDR3 covers 16 residues. CDR1 SGHNT and CDR2 YYREEE come from the germline V gene (reference sequence). The CDR3 coding sequence is TGTGCCAGCAGCTTGATGCGGGAGGCCCCTCAATCGACCCAGTACTTC. This codes for CASSLMREAPQSTQYF.

The rearrangement joins TRBV19 to TRBJ2-2, with a weak D call TRBD2 (6 bases). From germline, CDR1 is LNHDA and CDR2 SQIVND (reference sequence). The CDR3 sequence is 13 residues long. Trimming removed 3 bases at V and 10 bases at J, with 12 bases between. This chain's CDR3 is CASSILSGVELFF. DNA of the CDR3: TGTGCCAGTAGTATTCTTAGCGGCGTGGAGCTGTTTTTT.

Here the CDR3 reads CASSFTGDTEAFF. For the CDR3, the DNA is TGCGCCAGCAGCTTCACAGGGGACACTGAAGCTTTCTTT. J is TRBJ1-1 and V is TRBV5-1; 7 bases line up with TRBD1. Trimming removed 2 bases from V and 3 bases from J; junction bases left unmatched: 1. Germline values: CDR1 SGHRS, CDR2 YFSETQ. The CDR3 spans 13 residues.

This rearrangement joins TRBV28 to TRBJ1-1; D is unclear. The V and J ends lost 4 bases and 3 bases respectively, with 3 bases between them. This CDR3 spans 11 amino acids. Looked up from germline, CDR1 is MDHEN and CDR2 is SYDVKM. CDR3 loop: CASSSDTEAFF. The CDR3, as DNA: TGTGCCAGCAGTTCGGACACTGAAGCTTTCTTT.

This rearrangement joins TRBV1 to TRBJ2-1; the table's D call TRBD1 went unverified against the DNA. TRBV1 is reported as a pseudogene. This CDR3 spans 14 amino acids. CDR3 bases: TGCACGGGCTCCGATGAACGTCCCTACAATGAGCAGTTCTTC. It yields the protein CTGSDERPYNEQFF.

This chain joins TRBV28 and TRBJ1-3, with D perhaps matching TRBD1 (5 bases). The CDR3 has 14 residues. The ends were cut back, 3 bases at V and 3 bases at J, with 9 bases in the middle. Germline V gives CDR1 MDHEN, CDR2 SYDVKM. As DNA, the CDR3 is TGTGCCAGCAGTTTTTCAGGGATTGGAAACACCATATATTTT. It specifies CASSFSGIGNTIYF.

The CDR3 spells CASSYRDYGYTF. The CDR3 DNA reads as TGTGCCAGCAGTTACAGAGACTATGGCTACACCTTC. The genes are TRBV28 and TRBJ1-2; D remains unclear. The CDR3 contains 12 residues. Germline-derived CDR1 and CDR2 are MDHEN and SYDVKM. V was trimmed by 4 bases and J by 3 bases, leaving 6 bases between them.

The chain is built from TRBV19 and TRBJ2-7; D is perhaps TRBD1 (5 bases). Trimming cost V 6 bases and J 6 bases, with 21 bases left between them. Germline V gene sequence: CDR1 LNHDA, CDR2 SQIVND (reference sequence). This CDR3 comprises 15 residues. CDR3 amino acids: CASSPSDSTFSEQYF. DNA of the CDR3: TGTGCCAGTAGCCCCTCCGACAGCACCTTTAGCGAGCAGTACTTC.

The gene calls are TRBV19 and TRBJ2-2; the D is unclear. Per germline, CDR1 LNHDA and CDR2 SQIVND (reference sequence). This CDR3 has 16 amino acids. V was cut by 5 bases and J by 0 bases, with 13 bases left in between. CDR3 loop: CASSPSSPTNTGELFF. DNA for the CDR3: TGTGCCAGTAGTCCGAGTTCCCCCACGAACACCGGGGAGCTGTTTTTT.

This chain joins TRBV5-1 and TRBJ1-6; TRBD1 matches at 7 bases. V lost 5 bases and J lost 10; bases outside the gene matches: 9. The CDR3 extends over 14 amino acids. Germline values: CDR1 SGHRS, CDR2 YFSETQ. CDR3 sequence reads: CASRRTGEGSPLHF. As DNA, the CDR3 is TGCGCCAGCAGGCGAACAGGGGAAGGATCACCCCTCCACTTT.

The genes are TRBV9 and TRBJ1-1; no definite D call. Germline assignment: CDR1 SGDLS and CDR2 YYNGEE. Trimming took 5 bases from V and 3 from J, leaving 20 bases between them. The CDR3 is 16 residues long. CDR3 DNA: TGTGCCAGCAGTCCCGGGAGGGTAGGTTTTGACACTGAAGCTTTCTTT. This translates into CASSPGRVGFDTEAFF.

On this clone itself: At one end, the junction sequence differs from germline, possibly due to a read error. The gene calls are TRBV6-1 and TRBJ2-1; no clear D. This CDR3 is built from 11 residues. Germline V lookup: CDR1 MNHNS, CDR2 SASEGT. In nucleotides, the CDR3 is TGTACCAGCAGTTATGACAATGAGCAGTTCTTC. Translating it yields CTSSYDNEQFF.

V gene TRBV24-1 combines with J gene TRBJ2-7; tentatively, D is TRBD2 (6 bases). This CDR3 is built from 14 residues. Germline V gene sequence: CDR1 KGHDR, CDR2 SFDVKD. V was trimmed by 3 bases and J by 0 bases, leaving 8 bases between them. The CDR3 spells CATSDGGISYEQYF. In DNA form, the CDR3 reads TGTGCCACCAGTGATGGAGGGATCTCCTACGAGCAGTACTTC.

This chain joins TRBV7-6 and TRBJ2-1; TRBD2 matches at 9 bases. CDR3 length: 15 residues. V lost 0 bases to trimming and J lost 8 bases; unmatched junction nucleotides: 5. From germline, CDR1 is SGHVS and CDR2 FNYEAQ. CDR3 loop: CASSLAIAGADEQFF. As DNA, the CDR3 is TGTGCCAGCAGCTTAGCCATAGCGGGAGCAGATGAGCAGTTCTTC.

The V call is TRBV7-3, the J call TRBJ2-3; D is perhaps TRBD2 (6 bases). The V gene's germline CDR1 is SGHTA and CDR2 FQGTGA. This CDR3 contains 13 residues. Trimming removed 6 bases at V and 4 bases at J, with 11 bases between. CDR3 region: CASSPRRADTQYF. The DNA of the CDR3 is TGTGCCAGCAGTCCCAGGAGGGCAGATACGCAGTATTTT.

This sequence joins TRBV20-1 and TRBJ1-1; D is ambiguous. Trimming shortened V by 6 bases and J by 1 base, and 6 bases separated the two germline ends. There are 11 residues in the CDR3. Germline CDR1 reads DFQATT; CDR2 reads SNEGSKA (reference sequence). Here the CDR3 reads CSAAGNTEAFF. DNA for the CDR3: TGCAGTGCGGCGGGGAACACTGAAGCTTTCTTT.

The genes are TRBV9 and TRBJ2-7; TRBD2 matches at 8 bases. The V segment lost 0 bases and the J segment 3 bases; nucleotides outside the gene matches: 2. The germline V gene encodes CDR1 SGDLS and CDR2 YYNGEE. The CDR3 runs to 14 residues. The CDR3, as DNA: TGTGCCAGCAGCGTAGCGGGGGGGGGCTACGAGCAGTACTTC. It yields the protein CASSVAGGGYEQYF. The variable domain in full, with the rest retrieved from reference TRBV9 and TRBJ2-7, is DSGVTQTPKHLITATGQRVTLRCSPRSGDLSVYWYQQSLDQGLQFLIQYYNGEERAKGNILERFSAQQFPDLHSELNLSSLELGDSALYFCASSVAGGGYEQYFGPGTRLTVT.

This chain links TRBV7-2 with TRBJ2-7; TRBD2 aligns across 12 bases. CDR3 length equals 18 residues. Trimming took 6 bases from V and 2 from J; bases not matched to a gene: 14. Germline loops: CDR1 SGHTA, CDR2 FQGNSA. As DNA, the CDR3 is TGTGCCAGCAGGGAACTCTTTGGCGGACTAGCGGGAACCTACGAGCAGTACTTC. Protein: CASRELFGGLAGTYEQYF.